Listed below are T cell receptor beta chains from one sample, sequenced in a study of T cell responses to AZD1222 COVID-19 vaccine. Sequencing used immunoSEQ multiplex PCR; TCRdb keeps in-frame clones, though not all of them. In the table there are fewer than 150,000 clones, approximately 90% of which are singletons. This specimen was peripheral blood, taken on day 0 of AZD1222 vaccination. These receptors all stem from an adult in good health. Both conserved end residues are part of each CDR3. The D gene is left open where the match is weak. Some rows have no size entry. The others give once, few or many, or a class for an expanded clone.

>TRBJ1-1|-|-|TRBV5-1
CASRTDGTLNTEAFF
TGCGCCAGTCGCACAGACGGTACCCTGAACACTGAAGCTTTCTTT
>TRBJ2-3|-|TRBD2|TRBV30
CAWSRLAVSTDTQYF
TGTGCCTGGAGTCGACTAGCGGTTAGCACAGATACGCAGTATTTT
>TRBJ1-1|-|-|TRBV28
CASRQGAYGVGNTEAFF
TGTGCCAGCAGGCAAGGGGCATATGGCGTTGGGAACACTGAAGCTTTCTTT
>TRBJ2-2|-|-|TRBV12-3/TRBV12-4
CASRDRRLFF
TGTGCCAGCAGGGACAGACGGCTGTTTTTT
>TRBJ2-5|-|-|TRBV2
CASSLEIQETQYF
TGTGCCAGCAGCTTGGAGATCCAAGAGACCCAGTACTTC
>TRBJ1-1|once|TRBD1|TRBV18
CASSPRDRDPLAFF
TGTGCCAGCTCACCCCGGGACAGGGACCCCTTAGCTTTCTTT
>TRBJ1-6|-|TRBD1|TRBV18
CASSPPGQGQSPLHF
TGTGCCAGCTCACCTCCGGGACAGGGTCAATCACCCCTCCACTTT
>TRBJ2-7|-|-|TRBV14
CASSQVGGINGEQYF
TGTGCCAGCAGCCAAGTGGGGGGAATTAATGGCGAGCAGTACTTC
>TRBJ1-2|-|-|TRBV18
CASSEGQSGYGYTF
TGTGCCAGCTCAGAAGGACAGTCAGGGTATGGCTACACCTTC
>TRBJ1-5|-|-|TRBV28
CASSFEGDQPQHF
TGTGCCAGCAGTTTTGAGGGGGATCAGCCCCAGCATTTT
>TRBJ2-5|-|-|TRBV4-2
CASSQVGQGQETQYF
TGTGCCAGCAGCCAAGTAGGCCAGGGCCAAGAGACCCAGTACTTC
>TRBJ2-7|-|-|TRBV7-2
CASRPRAGGGEQYF
TGTGCCAGCAGACCAAGGGCCGGAGGGGGCGAGCAGTACTTC
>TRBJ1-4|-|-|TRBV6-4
CASRRGPNEKLFF
TGTGCCAGCCGGCGGGGCCCTAATGAAAAACTGTTTTTT
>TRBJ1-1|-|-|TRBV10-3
CATGGNLNTEAFF
TGTGCCACCGGGGGGAACCTGAACACTGAAGCTTTCTTT
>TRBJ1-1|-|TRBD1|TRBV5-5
CASSFQGTAEAFF
TGTGCCAGCAGCTTCCAAGGGACAGCTGAAGCTTTCTTT
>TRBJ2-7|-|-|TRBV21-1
CARNRVLYEQYF
TGTGCCAGAAACAGGGTACTCTACGAGCAGTACTTC
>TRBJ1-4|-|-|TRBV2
CASSVGEKLFF
TGTGCCAGCAGTGTAGGGGAAAAACTGTTTTTT
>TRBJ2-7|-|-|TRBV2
CASWESSYEQYF
TGTGCCAGCTGGGAAAGCTCCTACGAGCAGTACTTC
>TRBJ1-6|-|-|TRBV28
CASSSDEGIKPLHF
TGTGCCAGCAGTTCGGATGAGGGTATTAAACCCCTCCACTTT